The next 10 T cell receptor beta chains were all read from a single sample in a study of circulating CD8 cells and anti-PD-1 response in melanoma. TCR libraries were prepared from around 15 ng of total RNA with the QIAseq Immune Repertoire TCR panel. TCRdb reprocessed the reads with MiXCR, giving one entry per CDR3 protein. The table has some 300 distinct CDR3 sequences, roughly 7.9% seen once. Four subsets defined by PD-1 and/or TIGIT were sorted from live CD3+CD8+TCRalphabeta+ cells. The starting material was CD8+ T cells from PBMCs, obtained at baseline or after one month of anti-PD-1 therapy (not recorded which). These TCRs come from a human donor with melanoma.

This clonotype is hyperexpanded within its sample. The chain joins TRBV19 to TRBJ2-7; 9 nucleotides line up with TRBD1. V shed 7 bases, J shed 4 bases, and the junction held 8 bases outside the gene matches. CDR3 length equals 14 residues. The V gene's germline CDR1 is LNHDA and CDR2 SQIVND (reference sequence). CDR3 residues: CASTPTGGIYEQYF. The CDR3 DNA reads as TGTGCCAGTACTCCGACAGGGGGAATATACGAGCAGTACTTC.

This clonotype is large by share. The CDR3 DNA reads as TGCAGCGTTGAAGATCTGGACCAGGGAGCTAACACTGAAGCTTTCTTT. Residues: CSVEDLDQGANTEAFF. The chain employs TRBV29-1 and TRBJ1-1, with TRBD1 as a possible D gene (5 bases). Between the trimmed V and J ends, which lost 0 bases and 2 bases, there was a span of 16 bases. The CDR3 sequence is 16 residues long. Germline V gene data show CDR1 as SQVTM and CDR2 as ANQGSEA.

This clonotype rates as large (0.1 to 1%). The chain employs TRBV6-4 and TRBJ2-2; 8 nucleotides line up with TRBD1. Germline V lookup: CDR1 MRHNA, CDR2 SNTAGT. The CDR3 loop spans 15 amino acids. V dropped 2 bases and J dropped 1; count of bases not matched to a gene: 0. Here the CDR3 DNA reads TGTGCCAGCAGTGACGGGACAGGGAACACCGGGGAGCTGTTTTTT. It is translated as CASSDGTGNTGELFF.

The chain employs TRBV29-1 and TRBJ2-7; perhaps TRBD2 as D (7 bases). Deletions cut 7 bases from V and 4 bases from J, with 14 bases between. Looked up from germline, CDR1 is SQVTM and CDR2 is ANQGSEA. CDR3 size: 12 residues. The CDR3 reads CSAIRGAYEQYF. In nucleotides, the CDR3 is TGCAGCGCGATCCGGGGGGCTTACGAGCAGTACTTC.

This clonotype is judged large. This sequence joins TRBV2 and TRBJ1-6; no reliable D call. The CDR3 is 10 residues long. The germline gives CDR1 SNHLY, CDR2 FYNNEI. Trimming removed 10 bases from V and 8 bases from J, with 6 bases in between. Here the CDR3 reads CANGDSPLHF. CDR3 bases: TGTGCCAACGGGGATTCACCCCTCCACTTT.

By its share, this clonotype is large. The CDR3 sequence is CASSLDLGETQYF. DNA of the CDR3: TGTGCCAGCAGCTTAGATCTAGGAGAGACCCAGTACTTC. The chain recombines TRBV7-2 with TRBJ2-5; D not certain. The ends were cut back, 1 base at V and 4 bases at J, with 7 bases in the middle. From germline, CDR1 is SGHTA and CDR2 FQGNSA. This CDR3 has 13 amino acids. Full variable domain (outside the CDR3, taken from reference TRBV7-2 and TRBJ2-5): GAGVSQSPSNKVTEKGKDVELRCDPISGHTALYWYRQSLGQGLEFLIYFQGNSAPDKSGLPSDRFSAERTGGSVSTLTIQRTQQEDSAVYLCASSLDLGETQYFGPGTRLLVL.

This clonotype is medium-sized. V gene TRBV19 combines with J gene TRBJ2-1, with 7 bases that match TRBD1. This CDR3 is 13 amino acids long. V lost 5 bases and J lost 10; bases outside the gene matches: 8. From germline, CDR1 is LNHDA and CDR2 SQIVND (reference sequence). The CDR3 reads CASSEQQGYEQFF. Written as DNA, the CDR3 is TGTGCCAGTAGTGAACAACAGGGGTACGAGCAGTTCTTC. The full variable domain, with the rest looked up from reference TRBV19 and TRBJ2-1, is DGGITQSPKYLFRKEGQNVTLSCEQNLNHDAMYWYRQDPGQGLRLIYYSQIVNDFQKGDIAEGYSVSREKKESFPLTVTSAQKNPTAFYLCASSEQQGYEQFFGPGTRLTVL.

This clonotype is judged medium-sized. A much larger clone differs from this one at a single base, so this may be a read error. CDR3: CASSEGGRGTEAFF. CDR3 coding DNA: TGTGCCAGCAGTGAAGGGGGGAGGGGGACTGAAGCTTTCTTT. The chain joins TRBV6-1 to TRBJ1-1; maybe TRBD1 (6 bases). CDR3 length: 14 amino acids. The germline gives CDR1 MNHNS, CDR2 SASEGT. The germline V and J ends were trimmed by 1 base and 5 bases, with 11 bases remaining between them.

Worth noting for this clonotype: Its ends do not fully match the called genes, so a read error is possible. This chain joins TRBV28 and TRBJ2-6, with D possibly being TRBD2 (6 bases). The CDR3 runs 14 residues. The germline CDR1 and CDR2 sequences are MDHEN and SYDVKM. The CDR3, as DNA: TGTGCCAGCAGTTTACTCGGGGAGGCCAATGTCCTGACTTTC. Its protein is CASSLLGEANVLTF.

In its sample, this clonotype is medium-sized (0.01 to 0.1%). The chain employs TRBV27 and TRBJ2-1; 7 bases fit TRBD2. Germline V lookup: CDR1 MNHEY, CDR2 SMNVEV (reference sequence). This CDR3 is 14 amino acids long. Unmatched junction bases numbered 8, after V lost 4 bases and J lost 8 bases. CDR3 nucleotides: TGTGCCAGCAGTTCCCCTAGCGGCCCCTATGAGCAGTTCTTC. It codes for CASSSPSGPYEQFF.